Listed below are T cell receptor beta chains from one sample, sequenced in a study of cytomegalovirus exposure and HLA in healthy donors. Measured with immunoSEQ multiplex PCR; TCRdb has only the in-frame clones, and not every one. This specimen shows tens of thousands of clones; the ten leading clones hold over 9%. The source material was PBMCs. The receptors were sampled from an older woman in good health and CMV-seropositive. The CDR3 runs from the conserved cysteine through the conserved F or W. The D gene is left open where the match is weak.

cdr3_nt	cdr3_aa	v_call	j_call	d_call
TGTGCCAGCAGCTATGGTTCGGACGGAGGGTCGTACACCTTC	CASSYGSDGGSYTF	TRBV7-8	TRBJ1-2	.
TGTGCCATCAGTGAGTCGTTTTCGCAGGGCAGCACAGATACGCAGTATTTT	CAISESFSQGSTDTQYF	TRBV10-3	TRBJ2-3	.
TGTGCCAGTAGTATAAGGAGCCTCGGGCCCCTCCACTTT	CASSIRSLGPLHF	TRBV19	TRBJ1-6	.
TGTGCCAGCAGCTTAGAGGGGGGGACAGGCTATGGCTACACCTTC	CASSLEGGTGYGYTF	TRBV7-6	TRBJ1-2	TRBD1
TGTGCCAGCTCACCAAGCTGGACAGACTCCTACGAGCAGTACTTC	CASSPSWTDSYEQYF	TRBV18	TRBJ2-7	.
TGTGCCAGCAGCCGACCATCTACTATGGCCCAAGAGACCCAGTACTTC	CASSRPSTMAQETQYF	TRBV6-6	TRBJ2-5	.
TGCAGCGTTGGGGGAGTCCTAGCGGGGGCCACAGATAAGCAGTATTTT	CSVGGVLAGATDKQYF	TRBV29-1	TRBJ2-3	TRBD2
TGTGCCAGCAGCTTGTCCGGGAACTATGGCTACACCTTC	CASSLSGNYGYTF	TRBV5-4	TRBJ1-2	.
TGTGCCAGCAGCCTAGACGGACTAGCGGGGGGGGAGCAGTTCTTC	CASSLDGLAGGEQFF	TRBV5-4	TRBJ2-1	TRBD2
TGTGCCAGCAGCCGGGACAGGGGTTCCTACGAGCAGTACTTC	CASSRDRGSYEQYF	TRBV28	TRBJ2-7	TRBD1
TGTGCCAGCTCACCAGAGTTGAACACTGAAGCTTTCTTT	CASSPELNTEAFF	TRBV18	TRBJ1-1	.
TGTGCCAGCGGGACAGGGCCTCTCTACGAGCAGTACTTC	CASGTGPLYEQYF	TRBV27	TRBJ2-7	TRBD1
TGCGCCAGCAGCACGAACCCGCGGGACAGGGAAGCTTTCTTT	CASSTNPRDREAFF	TRBV5-1	TRBJ1-1	TRBD1
TGTGCCAGTAGTATCCCTGGACAGGGGTACGAGCAGTACTTC	CASSIPGQGYEQYF	TRBV19	TRBJ2-7	TRBD1
TGTGCCAGCAGGGTTGGAGCTGAAGCTTTCTTT	CASRVGAEAFF	TRBV2	TRBJ1-1	.
TGTGCCAGCAGTCCGCCAGGGTTCCGCAATCAGCCCCAGCATTTT	CASSPPGFRNQPQHF	TRBV2	TRBJ1-5	.
TGTGCTAGCAGCCCTAGTATCACCGGGGAGCTGTTTTTT	CASSPSITGELFF	TRBV7-7	TRBJ2-2	.
TGTGCCAGCAGTTTTTCTTCAGGGGGCACCGTGAACACTGAAGCTTTCTTT	CASSFSSGGTVNTEAFF	TRBV27	TRBJ1-1	TRBD1
TGTGCCAGCAGGGGGACTAGCGGGGGGGCGGATACGCAGTATTTT	CASRGTSGGADTQYF	TRBV6-5	TRBJ2-3	TRBD2
TGTGCCAGCAGTTCCCGGGGTCTTTGGGGTGGGGACACTGAAGCTTTCTTT	CASSSRGLWGGDTEAFF	TRBV5-5	TRBJ1-1	.
TGTGCCAGCAGGTTCAGGGGTGGCAGTTACGAGCAGTACTTC	CASRFRGGSYEQYF	TRBV27	TRBJ2-7	.
TGTGCCAGCAGCTTGGCACAGGGACATGTGTACGAGCAGTACTTC	CASSLAQGHVYEQYF	TRBV5-6	TRBJ2-7	.
TGTGCCAGTAGTAATCGACAGGTCCAGGGAGATTCACCCCTACACTTT	CASSNRQVQGDSPLHF	TRBV19	TRBJ1-6	.
TGTGCCAGCAGCTTCCCTATGACTCAACTAGCGGCGGTGGGTGAGCAGTTCTTC	CASSFPMTQLAAVGEQFF	TRBV7-9	TRBJ2-1	TRBD2
TGCGCCAGCACCTCTGGACAGGGGAACACTGAAGCTTTCTTT	CASTSGQGNTEAFF	TRBV5-1	TRBJ1-1	TRBD1
TGTGCTAGCAGACCTCTTACGGGACAGGGCCACACTGAAGCTTTCTTT	CASRPLTGQGHTEAFF	TRBV7-7	TRBJ1-1	TRBD1
TGTGCCAGCAGCTTAGTGGAGGGCGTCTACACCTTC	CASSLVEGVYTF	TRBV7-9	TRBJ1-2	.
TGTGCCAGCAGCAAACAGGGGGGCTTCCTCACAGATACGCAGTATTTT	CASSKQGGFLTDTQYF	TRBV4-2	TRBJ2-3	TRBD1
TGTGCCAGCACTTCAGGGGATATTAGCAATCAGCCCCAGCATTTT	CASTSGDISNQPQHF	TRBV6-1	TRBJ1-5	.
TGTGCCAGCATCCCGCCGGCGGGGGGGCTTGGTGAGCAGTTCTTC	CASIPPAGGLGEQFF	TRBV11-3	TRBJ2-1	TRBD2
TGCGCCAGCAGGGGGGGTACTATCTCTTCCACCGAGCAGTACTTC	CASRGGTISSTEQYF	TRBV5-1	TRBJ2-7	.
TGTGCCAGCAGTGACCTTACAGGGGGCAACTCTGGGGCCAACGTCCTGACTTTC	CASSDLTGGNSGANVLTF	TRBV2	TRBJ2-6	TRBD1